The sequence of this T cell receptor (beta chain) was determined in a study of T-cell reconstitution after alpha-beta-depleted transplantation in children. Study-wide points: T-cell counts and diversity at one year post-transplant came mainly from newly produced T cells. The origin of high day-60 TCRbeta diversity in some patients lay in surviving recipient T cells and thymic progenitors. Several hundred expanded graft clones reportedly supplied alpha-beta T cells about two months after transplant.

Notes on this clonotype: Its cognate antigen is unknown.

Unique molecular identifiers featured in how the TCRbeta library was prepared. A single record per CDR3 protein comes from TCRdb applying MiXCR to the PCR reads. The table lists about 60,000 distinct CDR3 sequences, 44% of them singletons. The CDR3 sequence is 15 residues long. V was clipped by 4 bases and J by 8 bases, with 20 bases between them. Germline V gives CDR1 SEHNR, CDR2 FQNEAQ (reference sequence). This TCR was sampled from a male patient between 5 and 17 years old who had a stem cell transplant for acute lymphoblastic leukemia, so the T cells may come from the graft donor. The chain couples TRBV7-9 to TRBJ1-1; no clear D. The sequencing used PBMCs, mostly from graft donor cells, collected 360 days after TCRalphabeta/CD19-depleted stem cell transplant. The CDR3 loop is CASSSLPLTGLEAFF. Here the CDR3 DNA reads TGTGCCAGCAGCTCCTTACCCCTCACTGGGTTGGAAGCTTTCTTT.